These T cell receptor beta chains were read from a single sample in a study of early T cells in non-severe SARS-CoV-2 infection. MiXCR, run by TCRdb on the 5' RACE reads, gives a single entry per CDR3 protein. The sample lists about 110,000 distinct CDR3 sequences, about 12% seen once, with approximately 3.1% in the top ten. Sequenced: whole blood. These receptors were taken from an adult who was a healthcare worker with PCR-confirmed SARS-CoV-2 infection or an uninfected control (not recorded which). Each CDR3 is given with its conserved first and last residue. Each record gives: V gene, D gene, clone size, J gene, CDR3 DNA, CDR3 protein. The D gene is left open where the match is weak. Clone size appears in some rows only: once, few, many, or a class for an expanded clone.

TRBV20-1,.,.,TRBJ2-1,TGCAGTGCTAGGAACAGGGTTCCCTACAATGAGCAGTTCTTC,CSARNRVPYNEQFF
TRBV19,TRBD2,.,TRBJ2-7,TGTGCCAGTAGTATAGGACTAGCGGGGCCCTCCTACGAGCAGTACTTC,CASSIGLAGPSYEQYF
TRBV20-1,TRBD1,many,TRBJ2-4,TGCAGTGCTAGCTTCTGGGACAGGGTGAAAAACATTCAGTACTTC,CSASFWDRVKNIQYF
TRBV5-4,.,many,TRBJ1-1,TGTGCCAGCAGCCCCGGTGGACAGAAGAACACTGAAGCTTTCTTT,CASSPGGQKNTEAFF
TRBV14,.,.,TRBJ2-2,TGTGCCAGCAGCCAGGTGGGGACCAGGGAGCTGTTTTTT,CASSQVGTRELFF
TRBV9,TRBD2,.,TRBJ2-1,TGTGCCAGCAGCGTAACTAGCGGGGACCTCGGGCAGTTCTTC,CASSVTSGDLGQFF
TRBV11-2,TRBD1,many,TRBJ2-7,TGTGCCAGCAGCAGGGACAGGTCCCCCGAGCAGTACTTC,CASSRDRSPEQYF
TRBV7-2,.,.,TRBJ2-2,TGTGCCAGCAGCGCCGAAGGGAACACCGGGGAGCTGTTTTTT,CASSAEGNTGELFF
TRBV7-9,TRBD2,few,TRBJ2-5,TGTGCCAGCAGCTTGCTCGCGGGAGGACACCAAGAGACCCAGTACTTC,CASSLLAGGHQETQYF
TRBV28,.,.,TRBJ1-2,TGTGCCAGCAGTCCCACCCCTGGGGGCAATGGCTACACCTTC,CASSPTPGGNGYTF
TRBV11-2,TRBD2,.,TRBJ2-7,TGTGCCAGCAGCTTAGTAACGACGGGAGGGGCCTACGAGCAGTACTTC,CASSLVTTGGAYEQYF
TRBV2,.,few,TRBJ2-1,TGTGCCAGCACCCAGGAAGGAAGAAATGAGCAGTTCTTC,CASTQEGRNEQFF
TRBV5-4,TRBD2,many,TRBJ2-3,TGTGCCAGCAGCTTGGTAGCGGGGGTGGTAGATACGCAGTATTTT,CASSLVAGVVDTQYF
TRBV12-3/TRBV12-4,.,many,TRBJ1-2,TGTGCCAGCAGTTCCCAGGGATCTCCTAACTATGGCTACACCTTC,CASSSQGSPNYGYTF
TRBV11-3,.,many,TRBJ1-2,TGTGCCAGCAGCTTGGGACTGGTTGGCTACACCTTC,CASSLGLVGYTF
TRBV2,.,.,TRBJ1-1,TGTGCCAGCAGTGAGCGTAATGAAGCTTTCTTT,CASSERNEAFF
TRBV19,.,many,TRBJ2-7,TGTGCCAGTAGCCAGGTCCGGGACAAGGCCTACGAGCAGTACTTC,CASSQVRDKAYEQYF
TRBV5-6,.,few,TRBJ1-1,TGTGCCAGCAGTTACGCCGGGACGACGGCTTTCTTT,CASSYAGTTAFF
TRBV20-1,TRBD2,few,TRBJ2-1,TGCAGTGCGACTAGCGGGAGAAGGGACAATGAGCAGTTCTTC,CSATSGRRDNEQFF
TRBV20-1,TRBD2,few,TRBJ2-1,TGCAGTGCTAGAGATGGTCGGCTAGCGGTCTACAATGAGCAGTTCTTC,CSARDGRLAVYNEQFF
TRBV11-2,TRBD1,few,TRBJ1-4,TGTGCCAGCAGCCCGACAGGGGGCGATGAAAAACTGTTTTTT,CASSPTGGDEKLFF
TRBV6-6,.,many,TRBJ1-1,TGTGCCAGCAGTTTCCTTGGTGAAGGGTTGACTGAAGCTTTCTTT,CASSFLGEGLTEAFF
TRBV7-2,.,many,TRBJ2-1,TGTGCCAGCAGTACGAGGGGGGGCTTTGAGCAGTTCTTC,CASSTRGGFEQFF
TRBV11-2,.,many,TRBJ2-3,TGTGCCAGCAGCTTAGCTTACGATCGAGCAGATACGCAGTATTTT,CASSLAYDRADTQYF
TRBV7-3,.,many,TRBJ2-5,TGTGCCAGCAGCTTAGTCGGGGAAGGGACCCAGTACTTC,CASSLVGEGTQYF
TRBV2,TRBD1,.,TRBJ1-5,TGTGCCAGCCTAGGACAGGAAAATCAGCCCCAGCATTTT,CASLGQENQPQHF
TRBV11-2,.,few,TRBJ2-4,TGTGCCAGCAGCTTAGCGACCAGGGGTAGCAAAAACATTCAGTACTTC,CASSLATRGSKNIQYF
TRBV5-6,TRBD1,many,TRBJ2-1,TGTGCCAGCAGCTTGTGGGACAGGGACTACAATGAGCAGTTCTTC,CASSLWDRDYNEQFF
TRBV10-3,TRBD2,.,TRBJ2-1,TGTGCCTGCGGGGGACTAGCGAACAATGAGCAGTTCTTC,CACGGLANNEQFF